The rows below give T cell receptor beta chains drawn from one sample of a study of T cell repertoires in ileal Crohn's disease. Data came from immunoSEQ multiplex PCR; TCRdb stores just in-frame clones and leaves some out. This table has fewer than 10,000 clones, more than 60% appearing once. Sequencing used ileal tissue. The receptors derive from an adult with Crohn's disease. CDR3s include the opening cysteine and the closing phenylalanine or tryptophan. Fields, in order: J gene, V gene, D gene, clone size, CDR3 protein, CDR3 DNA. D genes are given only for firm matches. Size tells how often a clone was seen (once, few, many) or the class of an expanded clone, and some rows leave it out.

j_call: TRBJ2-1; v_call: TRBV4-1; d_call: TRBD2; clone_size: few; cdr3_aa: CASSQESGGVYNEQFF; cdr3_nt: TGCGCCAGCAGCCAAGAAAGCGGGGGGGTCTACAATGAGCAGTTCTTC
j_call: TRBJ2-4; v_call: TRBV30; d_call: TRBD2; clone_size: .; cdr3_aa: CAWSGTSGGIQYF; cdr3_nt: TGTGCCTGGAGTGGGACTAGCGGGGGCATTCAGTACTTC
j_call: TRBJ1-4; v_call: TRBV5-1; d_call: TRBD1; clone_size: .; cdr3_aa: CASSLQGAPTTNEKLFF; cdr3_nt: TGCGCCAGCAGCCTACAGGGGGCCCCGACAACTAATGAAAAACTGTTTTTT
j_call: TRBJ1-5; v_call: TRBV5-5; d_call: .; clone_size: .; cdr3_aa: CASSAVGASNQPQHF; cdr3_nt: TGTGCCAGCAGCGCCGTAGGGGCAAGCAATCAGCCCCAGCATTTT
j_call: TRBJ2-3; v_call: TRBV7-2; d_call: TRBD1; clone_size: .; cdr3_aa: CASSKRTGTDTQYF; cdr3_nt: TGTGCCAGCAGCAAGAGGACAGGGACAGATACGCAGTATTTT
j_call: TRBJ2-7; v_call: TRBV9; d_call: TRBD1; clone_size: once; cdr3_aa: CASSVDGTETYEQYF; cdr3_nt: TGTGCCAGCAGCGTAGATGGGACAGAAACCTACGAGCAGTACTTC
j_call: TRBJ2-1; v_call: TRBV9; d_call: TRBD2; clone_size: .; cdr3_aa: CASSDRLAGGPNEQFF; cdr3_nt: TGTGCCAGCAGCGACCGACTAGCGGGGGGGCCTAATGAGCAGTTCTTC
j_call: TRBJ1-1; v_call: TRBV2; d_call: TRBD1; clone_size: .; cdr3_aa: CASSKGQGDTEAFF; cdr3_nt: TGTGCCAGCAGCAAAGGACAGGGCGACACTGAAGCTTTCTTT
j_call: TRBJ2-5; v_call: TRBV6-1; d_call: .; clone_size: .; cdr3_aa: CASSGSRLETQYF; cdr3_nt: TGTGCCAGCAGCGGAAGCAGGTTGGAGACCCAGTACTTC
j_call: TRBJ2-7; v_call: TRBV5-1; d_call: .; clone_size: .; cdr3_aa: CASSLQGAHYEQYF; cdr3_nt: TGCGCCAGCAGCCTGCAGGGTGCACACTACGAGCAGTACTTC
j_call: TRBJ2-2; v_call: TRBV2; d_call: TRBD2; clone_size: .; cdr3_aa: CASSAWGGSRTGELFF; cdr3_nt: TGTGCCAGCAGTGCCTGGGGAGGGAGCAGAACCGGGGAGCTGTTTTTT
j_call: TRBJ1-2; v_call: TRBV7-8; d_call: .; clone_size: .; cdr3_aa: CASSLYQGTGYTF; cdr3_nt: TGTGCCAGCAGCTTGTATCAGGGGACTGGCTACACCTTC
j_call: TRBJ1-1; v_call: TRBV4-3; d_call: .; clone_size: .; cdr3_aa: CASSQRSVGAGENTEAFF; cdr3_nt: TGCGCCAGCAGCCAACGGTCCGTAGGGGCAGGGGAGAACACTGAAGCTTTCTTT
j_call: TRBJ2-7; v_call: TRBV5-5; d_call: .; clone_size: .; cdr3_aa: CASSSRDTKTYEQYF; cdr3_nt: TGTGCCAGCAGCTCCCGGGACACCAAAACCTACGAGCAGTACTTC
j_call: TRBJ2-1; v_call: TRBV11-3; d_call: TRBD2; clone_size: once; cdr3_aa: CASSLLAGGYNEQFF; cdr3_nt: TGTGCCAGCAGCTTACTAGCGGGGGGTTACAATGAGCAGTTCTTC
j_call: TRBJ2-1; v_call: TRBV5-4; d_call: .; clone_size: .; cdr3_aa: CASSLRGEQFF; cdr3_nt: TGTGCCAGCAGCTTGCGGGGTGAGCAGTTCTTC
j_call: TRBJ2-3; v_call: TRBV7-2; d_call: .; clone_size: .; cdr3_aa: CASSLGALYLTDTQYF; cdr3_nt: TGTGCCAGCAGCTTAGGGGCCCTATACCTTACAGATACGCAGTATTTT
j_call: TRBJ2-1; v_call: TRBV19; d_call: TRBD1; clone_size: .; cdr3_aa: CASSEGQGYGEQFF; cdr3_nt: TGTGCCAGTAGTGAGGGACAGGGTTACGGTGAGCAGTTCTTC
j_call: TRBJ1-2; v_call: TRBV12-5; d_call: .; clone_size: .; cdr3_aa: CASGLEVVPRYGYTF; cdr3_nt: TGTGCTAGTGGTCTAGAGGTGGTGCCCCGCTATGGCTACACCTTC
j_call: TRBJ1-1; v_call: TRBV29-1; d_call: TRBD1; clone_size: .; cdr3_aa: CSVRDRGENTEAFF; cdr3_nt: TGCAGCGTACGGGACAGGGGCGAGAACACTGAAGCTTTCTTT
j_call: TRBJ2-1; v_call: TRBV29-1; d_call: TRBD2; clone_size: .; cdr3_aa: CSVEEGGDPYNEQFF; cdr3_nt: TGCAGCGTTGAAGAGGGAGGGGATCCCTACAATGAGCAGTTCTTC
j_call: TRBJ1-6; v_call: TRBV5-1; d_call: .; clone_size: .; cdr3_aa: CASSDSWRTSPLHF; cdr3_nt: TGCGCCAGCAGCGATTCCTGGAGGACCTCACCCCTCCACTTT
j_call: TRBJ1-5; v_call: TRBV9; d_call: .; clone_size: .; cdr3_aa: CASSLGGGSNQPQHF; cdr3_nt: TGTGCCAGCAGCTTGGGGGGAGGGAGCAATCAGCCCCAGCATTTT
j_call: TRBJ1-3; v_call: TRBV4-3; d_call: TRBD1; clone_size: .; cdr3_aa: CASSQDLNRGGLFGNTIYF; cdr3_nt: TGCGCCAGCAGCCAAGACCTAAACAGGGGAGGTCTCTTCGGAAACACCATATATTTT
j_call: TRBJ1-4; v_call: TRBV30; d_call: .; clone_size: .; cdr3_aa: CAWRKKTSGATNEKLFF; cdr3_nt: TGTGCCTGGAGAAAAAAAACATCTGGTGCAACTAATGAAAAACTGTTTTTT
j_call: TRBJ2-2; v_call: TRBV4-3; d_call: TRBD1; clone_size: .; cdr3_aa: CASSQGPGRGHTGELFF; cdr3_nt: TGCGCCAGCAGCCAAGGCCCGGGCAGGGGGCACACCGGGGAGCTGTTTTTT
j_call: TRBJ2-7; v_call: TRBV28; d_call: .; clone_size: .; cdr3_aa: CASSPFSGYEQYF; cdr3_nt: TGTGCCAGCAGCCCCTTTAGCGGCTACGAGCAGTACTTC
j_call: TRBJ2-3; v_call: TRBV10-3; d_call: .; clone_size: .; cdr3_aa: CAISDVQGPTDTQYF; cdr3_nt: TGTGCCATCAGTGATGTACAGGGCCCCACAGATACGCAGTATTTT
j_call: TRBJ2-7; v_call: TRBV7-2; d_call: .; clone_size: .; cdr3_aa: CASSRLGAYEQYF; cdr3_nt: TGTGCCAGCAGCCGTCTGGGAGCCTACGAGCAGTACTTC
j_call: TRBJ1-1; v_call: TRBV28; d_call: .; clone_size: .; cdr3_aa: CASTGRLPLPTEAFF; cdr3_nt: TGTGCCAGCACCGGTAGACTCCCACTCCCCACTGAAGCTTTCTTT
j_call: TRBJ2-5; v_call: TRBV2; d_call: TRBD2; clone_size: .; cdr3_aa: CASTHGGGGYQETQYF; cdr3_nt: TGTGCCAGCACCCACGGGGGCGGGGGGTACCAAGAGACCCAGTACTTC
j_call: TRBJ2-5; v_call: TRBV5-1; d_call: .; clone_size: .; cdr3_aa: CASSFSAGQETQYF; cdr3_nt: TGCGCCAGCAGCTTTTCGGCAGGGCAAGAGACCCAGTACTTC
j_call: TRBJ2-7; v_call: TRBV11-2; d_call: .; clone_size: .; cdr3_aa: CASSLHASAYEQYF; cdr3_nt: TGTGCCAGCAGCTTACATGCTAGCGCCTACGAGCAGTACTTC
j_call: TRBJ1-1; v_call: TRBV5-1; d_call: TRBD1; clone_size: .; cdr3_aa: CASSQIPGQGSEAFF; cdr3_nt: TGCGCCAGCAGCCAAATCCCGGGACAGGGGTCTGAAGCTTTCTTT
j_call: TRBJ2-7; v_call: TRBV5-1; d_call: TRBD1; clone_size: .; cdr3_aa: CASSSRQGESYEQYF; cdr3_nt: TGCGCCAGCAGCTCCCGACAGGGGGAGTCCTACGAGCAGTACTTC
j_call: TRBJ2-3; v_call: TRBV7-3; d_call: TRBD2; clone_size: .; cdr3_aa: CASQLAGGRTDTQYF; cdr3_nt: TGTGCCAGCCAACTAGCGGGGGGCCGCACAGATACGCAGTATTTT
j_call: TRBJ1-1; v_call: TRBV30; d_call: TRBD1; clone_size: .; cdr3_aa: CAWGGQAYTEAFF; cdr3_nt: TGTGCCTGGGGTGGACAGGCGTACACTGAAGCTTTCTTT
j_call: TRBJ2-7; v_call: TRBV28; d_call: TRBD1; clone_size: .; cdr3_aa: CASSSTGSSYEQYF; cdr3_nt: TGTGCCAGCAGTTCGACAGGGAGCTCCTACGAGCAGTACTTC
j_call: TRBJ2-2; v_call: TRBV7-3; d_call: TRBD2; clone_size: .; cdr3_aa: CASSLGRGDTGELFF; cdr3_nt: TGTGCCAGCAGCTTAGGGAGGGGAGACACCGGGGAGCTGTTTTTT
j_call: TRBJ2-7; v_call: TRBV18; d_call: TRBD1; clone_size: .; cdr3_aa: CASSPGQGINEQYF; cdr3_nt: TGTGCCAGCTCCCCGGGACAGGGGATAAACGAGCAGTACTTC
j_call: TRBJ1-4; v_call: TRBV5-1; d_call: TRBD1; clone_size: .; cdr3_aa: CASSPTGSNEKLFF; cdr3_nt: TGCGCCAGCAGCCCGACAGGGAGTAATGAAAAACTGTTTTTT
j_call: TRBJ2-3; v_call: TRBV2; d_call: .; clone_size: .; cdr3_aa: CASAPLGLPGDTQYF; cdr3_nt: TGTGCCAGCGCCCCCCTGGGCCTCCCAGGAGATACGCAGTATTTT